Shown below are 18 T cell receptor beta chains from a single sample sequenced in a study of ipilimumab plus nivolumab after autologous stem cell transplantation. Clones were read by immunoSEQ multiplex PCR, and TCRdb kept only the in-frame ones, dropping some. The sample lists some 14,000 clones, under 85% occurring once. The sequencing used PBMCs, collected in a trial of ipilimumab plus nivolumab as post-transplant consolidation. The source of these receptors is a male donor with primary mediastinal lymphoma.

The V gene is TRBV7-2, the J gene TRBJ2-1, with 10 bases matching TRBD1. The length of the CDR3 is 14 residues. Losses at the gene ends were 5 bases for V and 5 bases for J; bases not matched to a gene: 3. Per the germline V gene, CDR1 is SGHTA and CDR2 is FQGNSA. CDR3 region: CASSTDRGDNEQFF. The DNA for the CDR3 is TGTGCCAGCAGCACGGACAGGGGGGACAATGAGCAGTTCTTC. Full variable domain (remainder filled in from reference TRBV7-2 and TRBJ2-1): GAGVSQSPSNKVTEKGKDVELRCDPISGHTALYWYRQSLGQGLEFLIYFQGNSAPDKSGLPSDRFSAERTGGSVSTLTIQRTQQEDSAVYLCASSTDRGDNEQFFGPGTRLTVL.

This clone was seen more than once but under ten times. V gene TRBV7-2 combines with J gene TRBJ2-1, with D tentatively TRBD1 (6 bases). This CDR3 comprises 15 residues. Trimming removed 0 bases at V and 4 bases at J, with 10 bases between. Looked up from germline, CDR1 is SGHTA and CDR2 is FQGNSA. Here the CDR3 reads CASSLAYGQYNEQFF. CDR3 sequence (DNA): TGTGCCAGCAGCTTAGCATATGGACAGTACAATGAGCAGTTCTTC.

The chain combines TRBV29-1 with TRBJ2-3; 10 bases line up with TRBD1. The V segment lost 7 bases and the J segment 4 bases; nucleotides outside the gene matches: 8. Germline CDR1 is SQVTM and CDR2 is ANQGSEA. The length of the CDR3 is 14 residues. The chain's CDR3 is CSGGKGQGSDTQYF. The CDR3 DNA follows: TGCAGCGGGGGGAAGGGACAGGGGTCAGATACGCAGTATTTT.

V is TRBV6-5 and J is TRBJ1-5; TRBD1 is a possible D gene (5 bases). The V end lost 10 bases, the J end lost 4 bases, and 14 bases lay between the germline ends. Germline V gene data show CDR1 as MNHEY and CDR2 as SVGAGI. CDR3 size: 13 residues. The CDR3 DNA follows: TGTGCCACGATGGGGCCTTTGAATCAGCCCCAGCATTTT. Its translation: CATMGPLNQPQHF.

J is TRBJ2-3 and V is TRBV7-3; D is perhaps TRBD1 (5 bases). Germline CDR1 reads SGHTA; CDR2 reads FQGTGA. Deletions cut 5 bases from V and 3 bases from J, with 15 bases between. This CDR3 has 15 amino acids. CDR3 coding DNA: TGTGCCAGCAGCCCGGGTGGGGCAGGGACAGATACGCAGTATTTT. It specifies CASSPGGAGTDTQYF.

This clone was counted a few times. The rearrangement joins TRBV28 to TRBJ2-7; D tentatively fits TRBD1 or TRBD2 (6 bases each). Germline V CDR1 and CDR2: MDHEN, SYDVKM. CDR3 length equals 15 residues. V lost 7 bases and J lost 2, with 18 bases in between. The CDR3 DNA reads TGTGCCAGCATCACTGGGGGCGGGAATACCTACGAGCAGTACTTC. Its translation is CASITGGGNTYEQYF.

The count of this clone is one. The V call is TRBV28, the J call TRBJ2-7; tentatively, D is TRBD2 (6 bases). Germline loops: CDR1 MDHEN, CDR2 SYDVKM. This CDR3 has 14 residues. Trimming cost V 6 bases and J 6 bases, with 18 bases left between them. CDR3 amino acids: CASRSGGTLSEQYF. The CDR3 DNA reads TGTGCCAGCAGATCTGGCGGGACTCTCTCCGAGCAGTACTTC.

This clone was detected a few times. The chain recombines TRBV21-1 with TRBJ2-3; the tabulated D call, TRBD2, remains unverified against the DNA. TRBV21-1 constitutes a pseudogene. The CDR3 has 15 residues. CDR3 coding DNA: TGTGCCATCCCTAGGCTAGCGGCGAGCACAGATACGCAGTATTTT. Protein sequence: CAIPRLAASTDTQYF.

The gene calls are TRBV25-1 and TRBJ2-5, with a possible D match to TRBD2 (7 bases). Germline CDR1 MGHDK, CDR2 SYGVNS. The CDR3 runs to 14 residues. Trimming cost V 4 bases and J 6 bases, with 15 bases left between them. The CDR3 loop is CASSVAGDMKTQYF. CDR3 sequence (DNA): TGTGCCAGCAGTGTGGCGGGGGACATGAAGACCCAGTACTTC. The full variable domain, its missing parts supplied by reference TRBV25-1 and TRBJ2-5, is EADIYQTPRYLVIGTGKKITLECSQTMGHDKMYWYQQDPGMELHLIHYSYGVNSTEKGDLSSESTVSRIRTEHFPLTLESARPSHTSQYLCASSVAGDMKTQYFGPGTRLLVL.

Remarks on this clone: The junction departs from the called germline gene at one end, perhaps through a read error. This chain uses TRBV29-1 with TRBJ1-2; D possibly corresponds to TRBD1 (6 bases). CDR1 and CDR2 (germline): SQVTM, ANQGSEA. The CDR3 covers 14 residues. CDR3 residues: CSVEDRVGGHGHTF. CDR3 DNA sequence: TGCAGCGTTGAAGATCGGGTGGGGGGGCATGGCCACACCTTC.

In nucleotides, the CDR3 is TGTGCCAGCAGCGCCCTCCCCGACAGGGTCCCTGAAGCTTTCTTT. Translating gives CASSALPDRVPEAFF. The chain recombines TRBV9 with TRBJ1-1, with 7 bases aligning to TRBD1. The J segment lost 6 bases and the V segment lost 3 bases, leaving 11 bases of the junction unmatched. This CDR3 contains 15 residues. CDR1 and CDR2 (germline): SGDLS, YYNGEE.

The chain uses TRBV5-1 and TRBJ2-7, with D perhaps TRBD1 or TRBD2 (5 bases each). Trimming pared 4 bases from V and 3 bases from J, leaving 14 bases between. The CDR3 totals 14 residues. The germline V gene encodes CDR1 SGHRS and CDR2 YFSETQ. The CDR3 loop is CASSGTGTVYEQYF. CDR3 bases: TGCGCCAGCAGCGGCACCGGGACGGTCTACGAGCAGTACTTC.

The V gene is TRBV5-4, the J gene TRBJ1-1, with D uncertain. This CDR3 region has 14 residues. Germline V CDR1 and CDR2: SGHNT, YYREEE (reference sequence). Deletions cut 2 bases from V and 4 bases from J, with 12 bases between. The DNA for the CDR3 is TGTGCCAGCAGCTTTGGTATCGATTCCACTGAAGCTTTCTTT. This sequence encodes CASSFGIDSTEAFF.

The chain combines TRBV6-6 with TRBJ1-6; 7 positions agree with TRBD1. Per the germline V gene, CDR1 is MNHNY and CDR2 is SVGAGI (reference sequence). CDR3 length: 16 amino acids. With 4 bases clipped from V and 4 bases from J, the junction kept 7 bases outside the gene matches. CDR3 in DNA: TGTGCCAGCAGTTTACGGGACAGACTTTATAATTCACCCCTCCACTTT. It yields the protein CASSLRDRLYNSPLHF.

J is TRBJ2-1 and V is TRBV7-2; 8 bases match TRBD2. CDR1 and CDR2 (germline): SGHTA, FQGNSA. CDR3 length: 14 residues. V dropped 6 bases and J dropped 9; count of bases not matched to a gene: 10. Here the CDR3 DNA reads TGTGCCAGCAGGAAGGGGAGCGGGGGAGGTGAGCAGTTCTTC. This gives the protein CASRKGSGGGEQFF.

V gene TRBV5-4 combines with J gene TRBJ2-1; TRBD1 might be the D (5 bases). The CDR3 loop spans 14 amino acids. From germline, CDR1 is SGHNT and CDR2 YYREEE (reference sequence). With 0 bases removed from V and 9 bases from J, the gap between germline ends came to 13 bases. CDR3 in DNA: TGTGCCAGCAGCTTGGACGGGTCGCAGGGTGAGCAGTTCTTC. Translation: CASSLDGSQGEQFF.

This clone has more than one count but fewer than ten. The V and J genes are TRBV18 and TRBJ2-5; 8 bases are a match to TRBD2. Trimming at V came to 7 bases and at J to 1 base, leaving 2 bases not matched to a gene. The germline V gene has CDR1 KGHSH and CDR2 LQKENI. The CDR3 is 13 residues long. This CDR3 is CASLAGFQETQYF. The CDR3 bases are TGTGCCAGCTTAGCGGGATTCCAAGAGACCCAGTACTTC.

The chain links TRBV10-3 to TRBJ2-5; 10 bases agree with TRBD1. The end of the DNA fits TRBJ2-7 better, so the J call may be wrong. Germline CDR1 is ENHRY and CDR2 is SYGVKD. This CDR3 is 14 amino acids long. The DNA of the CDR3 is TGTGCCATCAACGAGGACAGGGGGGCCGACGAGCAGTACTTC. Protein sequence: CAINEDRGADEQYF.